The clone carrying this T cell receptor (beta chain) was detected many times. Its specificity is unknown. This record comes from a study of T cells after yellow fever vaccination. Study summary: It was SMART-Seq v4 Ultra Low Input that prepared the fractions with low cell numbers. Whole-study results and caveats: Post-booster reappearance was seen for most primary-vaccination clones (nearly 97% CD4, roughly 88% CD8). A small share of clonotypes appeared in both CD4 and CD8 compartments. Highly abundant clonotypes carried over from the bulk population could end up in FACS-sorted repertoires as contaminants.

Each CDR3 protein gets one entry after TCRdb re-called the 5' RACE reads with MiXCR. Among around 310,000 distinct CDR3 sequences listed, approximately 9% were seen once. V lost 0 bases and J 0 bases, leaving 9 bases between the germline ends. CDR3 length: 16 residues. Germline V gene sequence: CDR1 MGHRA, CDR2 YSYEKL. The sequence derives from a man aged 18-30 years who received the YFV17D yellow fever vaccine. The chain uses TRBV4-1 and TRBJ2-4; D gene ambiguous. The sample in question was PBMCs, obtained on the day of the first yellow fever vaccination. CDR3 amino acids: CASSQEVRLAKNIQYF. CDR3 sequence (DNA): TGCGCCAGCAGCCAAGAGGTCCGCCTAGCCAAAAACATTCAGTACTTC.